The 5 T cell receptor beta chains listed next were all sequenced from one sample in a study of CD8 T cells in ankylosing spondylitis. TCRdb processed the 5' RACE reads anew with MiXCR; each CDR3 protein has one entry. Among under 550,000 distinct CDR3 sequences, around 26% were seen once, and the ten largest hold under 0.9%. Study-level findings and limits: A motif in TCR beta, a set of eight highly homologous variants, appeared characteristic of ankylosing spondylitis blood.

No antigen has been identified for these receptors. The specimen sequenced was blood, either unsorted or a sorted T cell fraction (not recorded which). These receptors were collected from a male donor with ankylosing spondylitis.

The chain is built from TRBV6-5 and TRBJ1-1; weak D call: TRBD1 (5 bases). CDR1 and CDR2 (germline): MNHEY, SVGAGI. The CDR3 has 17 residues. With 2 bases removed from V and 5 bases from J, the gap between germline ends came to 21 bases. The CDR3 DNA sequence: TGTGCCAGCAGTTACGAGGGACCGACCCGACCTGGTACTGAAGCTTTCTTT. As protein: CASSYEGPTRPGTEAFF.

The chain couples TRBV18 to TRBJ2-7; 10 nucleotides line up with TRBD2. J lost 0 bases, V lost 2 bases, and 1 base had no gene match. The CDR3 is made up of 15 amino acids. CDR1 is KGHSH, CDR2 LQKENI, per germline. CDR3 sequence: CASSPVAGGSYEQYV. Here the CDR3 DNA reads TGTGCCAGCTCACCAGTAGCGGGAGGCTCCTACGAGCAGTACGTC.

This chain joins TRBV12-3 or TRBV12-4 and TRBJ2-1, with D tentatively TRBD1 (6 bases). V was pared by 1 base and J by 1 base, with 8 bases between. The CDR3 has 15 residues. The CDR3, as DNA: TGTGCCAGCAGTTTAGACAGGGCTTCCTACAATGAGCAGTTCTTC. Amino acid sequence: CASSLDRASYNEQFF.

J is TRBJ2-7 and V is TRBV2; 9 nucleotides align to TRBD2. Germline V gives CDR1 SNHLY, CDR2 FYNNEI. This CDR3 has 14 residues. Trimming removed 6 bases from V and 5 bases from J; junction bases left unmatched: 8. The CDR3 sequence is CASRGGLAFDEQYV. The CDR3 region has the DNA TGTGCCAGCAGGGGCGGACTAGCGTTCGACGAGCAGTACGTC.

This sequence joins TRBV20-1 and TRBJ2-2; 9 bases match TRBD2. Germline trimming cut 1 base from V and 4 bases from J; bases unmatched to any gene: 7. This CDR3 spans 16 amino acids. From germline, CDR1 is DFQATT and CDR2 SNEGSKA (reference sequence). This CDR3 reads CSARASSGAPTGELFF. The CDR3 DNA is TGCAGTGCTAGAGCTTCTAGCGGGGCCCCCACCGGGGAGCTGTTTTTT.